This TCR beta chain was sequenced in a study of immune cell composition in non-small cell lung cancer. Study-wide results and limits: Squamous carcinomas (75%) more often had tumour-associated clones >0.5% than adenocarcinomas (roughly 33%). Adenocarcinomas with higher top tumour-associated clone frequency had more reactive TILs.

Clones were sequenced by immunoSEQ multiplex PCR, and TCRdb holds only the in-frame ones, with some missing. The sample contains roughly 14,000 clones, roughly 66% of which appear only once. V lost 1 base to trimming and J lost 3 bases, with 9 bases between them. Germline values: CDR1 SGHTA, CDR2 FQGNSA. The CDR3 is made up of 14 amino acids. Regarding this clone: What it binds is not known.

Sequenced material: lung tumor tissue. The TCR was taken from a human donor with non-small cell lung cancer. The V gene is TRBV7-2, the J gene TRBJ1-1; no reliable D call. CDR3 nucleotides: TGTGCCAGCAGCTTAGGGGGAGGGTACACTGAAGCTTTCTTT. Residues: CASSLGGGYTEAFF. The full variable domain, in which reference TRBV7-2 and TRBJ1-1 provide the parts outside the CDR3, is GAGVSQSPSNKVTEKGKDVELRCDPISGHTALYWYRQSLGQGLEFLIYFQGNSAPDKSGLPSDRFSAERTGGSVSTLTIQRTQQEDSAVYLCASSLGGGYTEAFFGQGTRLTVV.